The clone carrying this T cell receptor beta chain was observed once. Its antigen is as yet unknown. Mouse names are used for the genes. Coverage ceases 1 residue before the CDR3 finishes, and the germline J gene fills in the end. These data belong to a study of tissue T cells after allogeneic stem cell transplantation. Whole-study results and caveats: Some tissue clones might be persisting host cells; their alloreactivity or antigen specificity was not determined.

CDR3 length: 15 residues. The junction had 5 bases not matched to a gene; V was cut back by 5 bases and J by 3 bases. Germline CDR1 MSHET, CDR2 SYDVDS. Only in-frame clones appear in the TCRdb table, and some are missing; sequencing was by immunoSEQ multiplex PCR. The top ten hold 30% to 40% of the sample, which has 3,000 or so clones, nearly 50% seen once. Time point meaning: mouse harvest day 14 after allogeneic transplant. Mouse grafts combined 10^7 T-cell-depleted bone marrow cells with 10^6 splenic CD5+ T cells. The receptor was isolated from a female BALB/c mouse given C57BL/6 T cells with graft-versus-host disease after an allogeneic hematopoietic cell transplant. The chain employs TRBV29 and TRBJ2-5; 10 bases are shared with TRBD1. The sequenced material came from gut tissue. The CDR3 protein is CASSRDRGRQDTQYF. The covered CDR3 bases are TGTGCTAGCAGTCGGGACAGGGGACGGCAAGACACCCAGTAC.